This T cell receptor (beta chain) emerged from a study of blood T cell repertoires in COVID-19. Whole-study context: Material from acute and convalescent COVID-19 was sourced from the United States, Italy and Spain.

This clone occurred once. Sequenced by immunoSEQ multiplex PCR; TCRdb stores in-frame clones only, minus some. In the table there are around 180,000 clones, approximately 88% of which are singletons. The CDR3 has 13 residues. CDR1 is MNHNY and CDR2 is SVGAGI in the germline V gene (reference sequence). The trim removed 5 bases at V and 6 bases at J, leaving 6 bases unmatched. The source is a woman aged 25 to 39 with acute or convalescent COVID-19. Sample: peripheral blood. This chain joins TRBV6-6 and TRBJ1-1, with 7 bases identical to TRBD1. CDR3 sequence reads: CASSRGGASEAFF. CDR3 DNA: TGTGCCAGCAGTCGAGGGGGCGCTTCTGAAGCTTTCTTT.